These 3 T cell receptor beta chains share one sample of origin, sequenced in a study of siplizumab effects on memory and regulatory T cells. Clones were sequenced by immunoSEQ multiplex PCR, and TCRdb holds only the in-frame ones, with some missing. The table has 50,000 to 55,000 clones, about 97% seen once. The material sequenced was naive CD4+ T cells sorted from blood. These receptors originate from a human donor in good health.

This sequence joins TRBV30 and TRBJ2-7; the match to TRBD2 covers 8 bases. CDR1 and CDR2 (germline): GTSNPN, SVGIG (reference sequence). V gave up 1 base and J gave up 7 bases; unmatched junction bases: 6. There are 13 residues in the CDR3. The CDR3 protein is CAWSDGTSREQYF. In DNA form, the CDR3 reads TGTGCCTGGAGTGACGGGACTAGTCGGGAGCAGTACTTC.

The J gene is TRBJ1-1, the V gene TRBV7-9; no reliable D call. The CDR3 sequence is 12 residues long. V gave up 2 bases and J gave up 4 bases, with 5 bases separating them. Germline values: CDR1 SEHNR, CDR2 FQNEAQ (reference sequence). The CDR3 coding sequence is TGTGCCAGCAGCTTACGGGGCACTGAAGCTTTCTTT. Protein: CASSLRGTEAFF.

In its sample, this clone was seen once. The chain carries TRBV11-1 and TRBJ2-6; D gene ambiguous. The germline V gene encodes CDR1 SGHAT and CDR2 FQDESV (reference sequence). Trimming took 5 bases from V and 2 from J, leaving 7 bases between them. This CDR3 is built from 14 residues. The CDR3 is CASSPNPGANVLTF. The CDR3 bases are TGTGCCAGCAGCCCCAACCCTGGGGCCAACGTCCTGACTTTC.